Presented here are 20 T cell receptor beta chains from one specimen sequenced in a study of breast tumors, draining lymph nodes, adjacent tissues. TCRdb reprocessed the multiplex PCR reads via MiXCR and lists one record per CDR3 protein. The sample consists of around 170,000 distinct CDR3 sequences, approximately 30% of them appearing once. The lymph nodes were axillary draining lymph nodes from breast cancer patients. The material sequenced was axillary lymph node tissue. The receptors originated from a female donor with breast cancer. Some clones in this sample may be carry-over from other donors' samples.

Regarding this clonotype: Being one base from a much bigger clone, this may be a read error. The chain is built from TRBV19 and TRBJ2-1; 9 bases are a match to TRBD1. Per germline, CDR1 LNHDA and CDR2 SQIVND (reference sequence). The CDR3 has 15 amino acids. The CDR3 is CASSDRGSSYSEQFF. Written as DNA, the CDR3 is TGTGCCAGTAGCGACAGGGGGAGCTCCTACAGTGAGCAGTTCTTC.

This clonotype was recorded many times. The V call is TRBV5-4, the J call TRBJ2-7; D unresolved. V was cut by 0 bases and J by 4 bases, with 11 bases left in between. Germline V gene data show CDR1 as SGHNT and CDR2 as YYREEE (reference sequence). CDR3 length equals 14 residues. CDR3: CASSLDLGIYEQYF. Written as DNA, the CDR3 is TGTGCCAGCAGCTTGGATTTAGGAATATACGAGCAGTACTTC.

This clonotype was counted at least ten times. Here the CDR3 reads CASSPSQGLSSYEQYF. The CDR3 DNA reads as TGTGCCAGCTCACCGAGCCAAGGCCTGAGCTCCTACGAGCAGTACTTC. The genes are TRBV18 and TRBJ2-7; D is unresolved. The CDR3 is made up of 16 amino acids. Deletions cut 3 bases from V and 0 bases from J, with 15 bases between. Germline assignment: CDR1 KGHSH and CDR2 LQKENI.

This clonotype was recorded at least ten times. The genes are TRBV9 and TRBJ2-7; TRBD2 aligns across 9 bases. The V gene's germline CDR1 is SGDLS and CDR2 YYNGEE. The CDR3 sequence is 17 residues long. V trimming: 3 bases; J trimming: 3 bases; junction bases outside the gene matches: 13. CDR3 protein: CASSEGLAGRVGYEQYF. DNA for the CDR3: TGTGCCAGCAGCGAGGGGCTAGCGGGGAGGGTAGGCTACGAGCAGTACTTC.

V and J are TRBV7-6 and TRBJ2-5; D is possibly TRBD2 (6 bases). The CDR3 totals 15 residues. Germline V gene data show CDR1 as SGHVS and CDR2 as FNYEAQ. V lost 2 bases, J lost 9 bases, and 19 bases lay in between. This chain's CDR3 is CASSLSPATGEAQYF. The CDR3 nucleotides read TGTGCCAGCAGCTTATCCCCAGCTACGGGGGAGGCCCAGTACTTC.

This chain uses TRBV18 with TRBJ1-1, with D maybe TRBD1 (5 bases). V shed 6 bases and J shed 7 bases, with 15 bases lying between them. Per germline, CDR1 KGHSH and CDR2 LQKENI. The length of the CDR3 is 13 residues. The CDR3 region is CASSHLADNEAFF. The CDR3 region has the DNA TGTGCCAGCTCTCACCTAGCGGACAATGAAGCTTTCTTT.

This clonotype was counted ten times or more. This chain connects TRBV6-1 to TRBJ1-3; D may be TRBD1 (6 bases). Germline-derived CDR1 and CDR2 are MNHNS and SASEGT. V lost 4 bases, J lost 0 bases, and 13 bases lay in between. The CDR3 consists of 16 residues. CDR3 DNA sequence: TGTGCCAGCAGTGCACAGGGTTTCTTCTCTGGAAACACCATATATTTT. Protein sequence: CASSAQGFFSGNTIYF.

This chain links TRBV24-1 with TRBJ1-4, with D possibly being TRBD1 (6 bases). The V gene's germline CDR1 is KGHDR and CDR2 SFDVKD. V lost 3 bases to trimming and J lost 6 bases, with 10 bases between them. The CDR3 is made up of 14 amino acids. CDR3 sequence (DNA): TGTGCCACCAGTGATGGAAGGGGGTATGAAAAACTGTTTTTT. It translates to CATSDGRGYEKLFF.

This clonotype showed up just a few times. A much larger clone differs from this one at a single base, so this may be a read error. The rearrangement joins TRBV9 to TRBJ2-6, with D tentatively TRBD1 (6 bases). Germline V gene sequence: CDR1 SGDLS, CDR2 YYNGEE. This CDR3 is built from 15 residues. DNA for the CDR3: TGTGCCAGCACCCAGGGGTCCTCTGGGGCCAACGTCCCGACTTTC. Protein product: CASTQGSSGANVPTF.

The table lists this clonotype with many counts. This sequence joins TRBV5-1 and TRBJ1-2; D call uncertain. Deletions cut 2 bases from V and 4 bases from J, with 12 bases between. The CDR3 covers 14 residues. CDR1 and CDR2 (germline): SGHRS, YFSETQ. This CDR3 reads CASSLLATSYGYTF. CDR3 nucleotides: TGCGCCAGCAGCTTACTCGCCACCAGCTATGGCTACACCTTC.

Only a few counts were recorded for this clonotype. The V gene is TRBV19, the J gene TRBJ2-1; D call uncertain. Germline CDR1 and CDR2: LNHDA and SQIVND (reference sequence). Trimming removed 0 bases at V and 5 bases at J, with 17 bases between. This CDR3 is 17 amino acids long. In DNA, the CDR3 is TGTGCCAGTAGTATAGATATCGTAATACGAGGAAACAATGAGCAGTTCTTC. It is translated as CASSIDIVIRGNNEQFF.

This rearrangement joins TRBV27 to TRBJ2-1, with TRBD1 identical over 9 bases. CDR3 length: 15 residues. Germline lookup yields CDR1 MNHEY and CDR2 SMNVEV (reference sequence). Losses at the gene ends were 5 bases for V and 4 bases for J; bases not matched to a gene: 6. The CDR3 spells CASSPGTGNYNEQFF. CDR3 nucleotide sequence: TGTGCCAGCAGTCCAGGGACAGGGAATTACAATGAGCAGTTCTTC.

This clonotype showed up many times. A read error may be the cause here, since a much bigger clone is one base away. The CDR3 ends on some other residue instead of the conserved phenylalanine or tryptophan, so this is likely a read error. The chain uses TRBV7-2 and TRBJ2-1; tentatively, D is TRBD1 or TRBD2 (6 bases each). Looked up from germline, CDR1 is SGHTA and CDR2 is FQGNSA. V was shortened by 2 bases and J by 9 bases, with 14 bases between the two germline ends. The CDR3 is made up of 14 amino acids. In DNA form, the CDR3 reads TGTGCCAGCAGCTTAAGGGGGGCAAGGACTGAGCAGTTCCTC. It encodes CASSLRGARTEQFL.

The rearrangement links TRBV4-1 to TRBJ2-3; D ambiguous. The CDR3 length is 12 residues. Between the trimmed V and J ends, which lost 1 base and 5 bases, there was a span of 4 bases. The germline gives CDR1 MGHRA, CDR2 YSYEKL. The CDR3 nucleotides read TGCGCCAGCAGCCAAGTGGGAGATACGCAGTATTTT. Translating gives CASSQVGDTQYF.

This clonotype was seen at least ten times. The CDR3 coding sequence is TGTGCCAGCAGCCCGGAGGCGACTAGCGGGATCTACAATGAGCAGTTCTTC. It is translated as CASSPEATSGIYNEQFF. V gene TRBV4-2 combines with J gene TRBJ2-1; 11 bases match TRBD2. V trimming: 4 bases; J trimming: 3 bases; junction bases outside the gene matches: 8. The CDR3 is 17 residues long. Germline CDR1 LGHNA, CDR2 YNFKEQ.

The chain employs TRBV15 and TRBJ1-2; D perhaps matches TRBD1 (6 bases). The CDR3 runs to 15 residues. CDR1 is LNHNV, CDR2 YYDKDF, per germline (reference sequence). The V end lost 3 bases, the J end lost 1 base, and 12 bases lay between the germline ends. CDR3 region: CATSSLGQLNYGYTF. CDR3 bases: TGTGCCACCAGCAGCTTAGGACAGCTTAACTATGGCTACACCTTC.

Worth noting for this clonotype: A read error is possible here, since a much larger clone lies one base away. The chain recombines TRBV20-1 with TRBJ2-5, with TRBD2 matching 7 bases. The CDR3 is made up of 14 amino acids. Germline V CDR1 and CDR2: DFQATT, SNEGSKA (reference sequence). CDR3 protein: CSAPPASGQATQYF. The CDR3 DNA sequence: TGCAGTGCTCCCCCCGCTAGCGGCCAAGCGACCCAGTACTTC.

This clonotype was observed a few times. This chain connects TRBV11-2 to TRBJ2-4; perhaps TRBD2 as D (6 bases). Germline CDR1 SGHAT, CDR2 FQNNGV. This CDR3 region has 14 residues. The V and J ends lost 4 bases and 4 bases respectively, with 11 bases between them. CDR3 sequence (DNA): TGTGCCAGCAGCTCCGGGGGAATAAAAAACATTCAGTACTTC. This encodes CASSSGGIKNIQYF.

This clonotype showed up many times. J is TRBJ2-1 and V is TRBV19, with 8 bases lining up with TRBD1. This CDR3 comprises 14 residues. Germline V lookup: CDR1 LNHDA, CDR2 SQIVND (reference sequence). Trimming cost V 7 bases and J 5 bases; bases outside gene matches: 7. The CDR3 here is CASTQGAKHNEQFF. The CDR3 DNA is TGTGCCAGTACTCAGGGGGCTAAGCACAATGAGCAGTTCTTC.

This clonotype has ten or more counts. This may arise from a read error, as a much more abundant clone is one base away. This CDR3 reads CASGTGDSNHPQHF. The CDR3 nucleotides are TGCGCCAGCGGGACAGGGGACAGCAATCACCCCCAGCATTTT. The chain recombines TRBV5-1 with TRBJ1-5; 10 nucleotides match TRBD1. In germline, CDR1 is SGHRS, CDR2 YFSETQ. This CDR3 comprises 14 residues.